This T cell receptor beta chain was profiled in a study of beta chain features in type 1 diabetes (dated by TCRdb to 2016 to 2019). About the full investigation: Patients and healthy donors did not differ in mean age, gender distribution, total cell number or subset yield. A total of 90 million to 120 million sorted cells were examined across all samples, and a strong correlation was observed between cell number per subset and RNA yield. Regulatory and stem cell-like memory subsets were obtained from only 8 patients and roughly eight healthy donors, while naive and central memory subsets were obtained from all 30 or so donors. In the study, recently diagnosed type 1 diabetes patients and matched healthy donors were compared on the TCRB repertoires of their sorted circulating CD4+ T cell subsets.

From each donor, a single peripheral blood sample of about 120 mL on average was drawn into heparinised tubes. A BD FACSAria II and a panel including CD45RO, CCR7, CD25, CD127, CD95 and CD27 were used to sort naive, central memory, regulatory and stem cell-like memory CD4+ T cells. Purity was above 98% for every sorted population. PBMCs were isolated immediately by Lymphoprep density gradient centrifugation and stained directly without culture. So that batch effects would be minimized, each experiment stained and sorted samples in pairs, pairing one healthy donor with one patient. What the study reported, not specific to this receptor: HLA sub-analyses involved small numbers of individuals, so any influence of HLA type on TCRB rearrangement remained unresolved. Naive, central memory and regulatory TCRB repertoires appeared to be more similar among patients than among healthy donors. Because cDNA was sequenced instead of genomic DNA, highly expressing activated cells could be over-represented, though the groups showed no difference in activation or CD3 levels. Fewer insertions and more nucleotide deletions at VDJ recombination sites were observed in patients with type 1 diabetes, implying thymic rearrangement abnormalities. PCR might favor shorter templates, but patient and control samples were amplified and corrected together, so any skew would affect both groups equally. A moderate but significant shortening of TCRB CDR3 length was observed in type 1 diabetes patients in all four CD4+ subsets.

From the cysteine through the phenylalanine, the CDR3 covers 13 amino acids. Kept here is only the CDR3 DNA, which spans 39 bases and is read in frame from base 1. The germline V gene provides CDR1 KGHSH and CDR2 LQKENI. The junction carries 9 bases between V and J, which are trimmed by 6 bases and 1 base respectively. This clone was observed a few times. It has no known antigen specificity. No qualities accompany the bases; no much larger clone lies one base away. The entire amount of isolated RNA was reverse transcribed using the High Capacity cDNA Reverse Transcription Kit, so the sequenced TCRB transcripts were expressed ones. Naive, central memory and regulatory T cell samples underwent deep immunoSEQ sequencing, averaging about 3.57 million total reads per sample. Sorted cells were lysed in RLT buffer and RNA was extracted with DNase-treated RNeasy Micro or Mini kits, depending on cell number. Each cell subset was processed on its own to prevent cross-contamination, while patient and healthy donor samples were processed together. The immunoSEQ multiplex PCR was used to amplify TCRB sequences from cDNA, generating 87-bp fragments that spanned the CDR3 region. Amplicons were sequenced on the Illumina HiSeq platform. The published analysis was carried out like this. PCR bias was corrected computationally using synthetic template baselines, and reads within Hamming distance 2 were collapsed, with unmergeable singletons discarded. By aligning reads against IMGT, V, D and J genes, CDR3 length, and insertions or deletions at six rearrangement sites were assigned. Within each subset, clonotype counts were normalized to sorted cell number, and only after that were true diversity and Gini coefficients computed with the tcR R package. Repertoire sharing was quantified using the overlap coefficient calculated on TCRB nucleotide sequences. As a proxy for the pre-selection repertoire, out-of-frame TCRB sequences from naive cells were analyzed. Held by TCRdb, this immuneACCESS table contains in-frame sequences only and omits some clones. Under half of the omission traces to an unresolved V gene where checked; the cause of the rest is unknown. V and J calls plus clone size are reproduced from that table; the DNA served to infer D and trimming. This sample has hundreds of thousands of clones in its table, and 11% of those were observed once. Approximately 0.015% of the sample lies in the top ten.

The sequenced material came from naive CD4+ T cells from blood. The cell subset or site tag for this specimen amounts to: true naive CD4+ T cells. The clonotype originates from a man aged 30-40 years with type 1 diabetes. The chain links TRBV18 with TRBJ1-1; TRBD1 is perhaps the D gene, given 5 matching bases. The CDR3 region reads CASSLDRNTEAFF. The nucleotides are TGTGCCAGCTCTTTAGACAGGAACACTGAAGCTTTCTTT.